Below are 28 T cell receptor beta chains sequenced from a single sample in a study of blood T cell repertoires in COVID-19. TCRdb keeps only in-frame clones here, not all; method: immunoSEQ multiplex PCR. This sample has approximately 280,000 clones; 65% to 90% occur once, and the top ten carry about 5.1%. What was sequenced was peripheral blood. The receptor set was obtained from a man aged 45 to 65 with active or convalescent COVID-19.

This sequence joins TRBV9 and TRBJ2-1; 7 nucleotides line up with TRBD2. The CDR3 has 13 amino acids. V was pared by 3 bases and J by 6 bases, with 3 bases of the junction left unmatched. The germline gives CDR1 SGDLS, CDR2 YYNGEE. CDR3 sequence (DNA): TGTGCCAGCAGCGCCGGACTAGGCAATGAGCAGTTCTTC. As protein: CASSAGLGNEQFF.

A single count supports this clone. The V call is TRBV15, the J call TRBJ1-1; D is perhaps TRBD1 (6 bases). CDR1 and CDR2 (germline): LNHNV, YYDKDF (reference sequence). Trimming shortened V by 3 bases and J by 3 bases, and 8 bases separated the two germline ends. CDR3 size: 13 residues. The CDR3 spells CATSRTGYTEAFF. The DNA of the CDR3 is TGTGCCACCAGCAGGACAGGCTACACTGAAGCTTTCTTT.

The chain recombines TRBV19 with TRBJ2-4, with 8 bases lining up with TRBD2. V dropped 9 bases and J dropped 2; count of bases not matched to a gene: 9. CDR3 length equals 15 residues. In germline, CDR1 is LNHDA, CDR2 SQIVND (reference sequence). The CDR3 loop reads CASSTAGGSKNIQYF. DNA of the CDR3: TGTGCCAGCTCGACCGCGGGAGGTTCCAAAAACATTCAGTACTTC.

This clone was counted a single time. The chain joins TRBV7-2 to TRBJ2-1; 9 nucleotides match TRBD2. The J segment lost 6 bases and the V segment lost 5 bases, leaving 11 bases of the junction unmatched. The CDR3 loop spans 16 amino acids. Germline assignment: CDR1 SGHTA and CDR2 FQGNSA. The CDR3 sequence is CASSPPGAGGANEQFF. CDR3 sequence (DNA): TGTGCCAGCAGCCCCCCGGGAGCGGGAGGTGCCAATGAGCAGTTCTTC.

Comments on this clone: The junction differs from germline at one of its ends, possibly a read error. V usage is TRBV19 and J usage is TRBJ2-1; D not resolved. Germline CDR1 reads LNHDA; CDR2 reads SQIVND (reference sequence). The CDR3 is made up of 14 amino acids. This CDR3 is CASSIWSSYNEQFF. The CDR3 region has the DNA TGTGCAAGTAGTATATGGAGCTCCTACAATGAGCAGTTCTTC.

The chain has TRBV14 and TRBJ2-1, with 14 bases identical to TRBD2. In germline, CDR1 is SGHDN, CDR2 FVKESK. Trimming took 0 bases from V and 10 from J; bases not matched to a gene: 14. The length of the CDR3 is 19 residues. CDR3: CASSQEDKGLAGVRKEQFF. The CDR3 region has the DNA TGTGCCAGCAGCCAAGAGGATAAGGGACTAGCGGGAGTCCGCAAGGAGCAGTTCTTC.

This chain connects TRBV5-1 to TRBJ2-7; tentatively, D is TRBD2 (5 bases). With 0 bases removed from V and 1 base from J, the gap between germline ends came to 11 bases. This CDR3 has 15 residues. Germline loops: CDR1 SGHRS, CDR2 YFSETQ. Here the CDR3 DNA reads TGCGCCAGCAGCTTGGCTCCGACGGGATCCTACGAGCAGTACTTC. Translating gives CASSLAPTGSYEQYF.

A single count supports this clone. The chain joins TRBV2 to TRBJ2-2; 14 bases map to TRBD2. The germline CDR1 and CDR2 sequences are SNHLY and FYNNEI. V lost 7 bases to trimming and J lost 7 bases; unmatched junction nucleotides: 5. There are 15 residues in the CDR3. DNA of the CDR3: TGTGCCAGCATCGGGACTAGCGGGAGAGGCGGGGAGCTGTTTTTT. This gives the protein CASIGTSGRGGELFF.

This clone was counted a few times. The gene calls are TRBV7-3 and TRBJ2-2; TRBD2 is a possible D gene (7 bases). Between the trimmed V and J ends, which lost 5 bases and 2 bases, there was a span of 12 bases. CDR1 SGHTA and CDR2 FQGTGA come from the germline V gene. The CDR3 is 15 amino acids. CDR3 bases: TGTGCCAGCAGCCCTCCGGGGGGCAACACCGGGGAGCTGTTTTTT. Translating it yields CASSPPGGNTGELFF.

The chain combines TRBV15 with TRBJ2-1; 10 bases match TRBD2. CDR3 length: 18 amino acids. Trimming cost V 5 bases and J 7 bases; bases outside gene matches: 17. CDR1 is LNHNV and CDR2 is YYDKDF in the germline V gene (reference sequence). The CDR3 region is CATSPYGLAGEGENEQFF. CDR3 nucleotides: TGTGCCACCAGCCCTTATGGGCTAGCGGGAGAAGGGGAAAATGAGCAGTTCTTC.

This rearrangement joins TRBV11-3 to TRBJ2-1, with TRBD2 as a possible D gene (5 bases). The CDR3 contains 15 residues. Germline CDR1 reads SGHNT; CDR2 reads YENEEA. V was trimmed by 1 base and J by 7 bases, leaving 14 bases between them. Here the CDR3 reads CASSLGRAPGNEQFF. The CDR3 region has the DNA TGTGCCAGCAGCTTAGGAAGGGCCCCGGGGAATGAGCAGTTCTTC. The full variable domain, in which reference TRBV11-3 and TRBJ2-1 provide the parts outside the CDR3, is EAGVVQSPRYKIIEKKQPVAFWCNPISGHNTLYWYLQNLGQGPELLIRYENEEAVDDSQLPKDRFSAERLKGVDSTLKIQPAELGDSAVYLCASSLGRAPGNEQFFGPGTRLTVL.

The chain links TRBV12-3 or TRBV12-4 to TRBJ1-5; D remains ambiguous. The V gene lost 7 bases and the J gene lost 0 bases, with 7 bases spanning the gap. The CDR3 length is 13 residues. CDR3 region: CASTQDSNQPQHF. Here the CDR3 DNA reads TGTGCCAGCACTCAGGATAGCAATCAGCCCCAGCATTTT.

The CDR3 sequence is CARNCHRDSFNYGYTF. CDR3 nucleotide sequence: TGTGCCAGAAATTGTCACAGGGACAGCTTTAACTATGGCTACACCTTC. The gene calls are TRBV6-4 and TRBJ1-2; TRBD1 aligns across 7 bases. Germline loops: CDR1 MRHNA, CDR2 SNTAGT. J was trimmed by 1 base and V by 9 bases; bases with no gene match: 14. CDR3 length equals 16 residues.

The J gene is TRBJ1-1, the V gene TRBV10-3; D call uncertain. This CDR3 is 13 amino acids long. The V and J ends lost 7 bases and 0 bases respectively, with 9 bases between them. Germline V gives CDR1 ENHRY, CDR2 SYGVKD. The CDR3 bases are TGTGCCATCAAGCAGGCCGTGAACACTGAAGCTTTCTTT. Residues: CAIKQAVNTEAFF.

The chain has TRBV3-1 (or the pseudogene TRBV3-2) and TRBJ2-7; TRBD2 agrees at 15 bases. Germline CDR1 LGHDT, CDR2 YNNKEL (reference sequence). V dropped 2 bases and J dropped 9; count of bases not matched to a gene: 14. CDR3 length: 18 amino acids. The CDR3, as DNA: TGTGCCAGCAGCCAACCGCCCGGACTAGCGGGAGGGCCAGGATGGCAGTACTTC. It encodes CASSQPPGLAGGPGWQYF.

This chain connects TRBV15 to TRBJ2-1; 7 positions match TRBD1. The CDR3 has 15 amino acids. V lost 5 bases and J lost 5; bases outside the gene matches: 9. Germline-derived CDR1 and CDR2 are LNHNV and YYDKDF (reference sequence). The CDR3 spells CATSHRDSKNNEQFF. The CDR3 region has the DNA TGTGCCACCAGCCACCGGGACAGCAAAAACAATGAGCAGTTCTTC.

The chain combines TRBV2 with TRBJ2-1; D may be TRBD2 (6 bases). The germline CDR1 and CDR2 sequences are SNHLY and FYNNEI. The V end lost 5 bases, the J end lost 4 bases, and 9 bases lay between the germline ends. The CDR3 totals 13 residues. The CDR3 nucleotides are TGTGCCAGCAGTCTGCGGGGTTACAATGAGCAGTTCTTC. Translated, it gives CASSLRGYNEQFF.

V gene TRBV2 combines with J gene TRBJ2-7; 7 nucleotides match TRBD2. With V trimmed by 7 bases and J by 5 bases, 17 bases remained unmatched. CDR3 length: 16 amino acids. Germline CDR1 and CDR2: SNHLY and FYNNEI. Here the CDR3 reads CASISLAVPTRNEQYF. Here the CDR3 DNA reads TGTGCCAGCATATCTCTAGCGGTCCCGACTCGCAACGAGCAGTACTTC.

A single count supports this clone. The rearrangement links TRBV5-1 to TRBJ2-3; 10 nucleotides match TRBD2. CDR3 length equals 15 residues. Germline V gene data show CDR1 as SGHRS and CDR2 as YFSETQ. The ends lost 6 bases at V and 2 bases at J; junction bases unmatched: 6. The CDR3 DNA follows: TGCGCCAGCAAGAGGACTAGCGGAGCCACAGATACGCAGTATTTT. Amino acid sequence: CASKRTSGATDTQYF.

This sequence joins TRBV27 and TRBJ2-7; 10 bases are a match to TRBD1. Unmatched junction bases numbered 3, after V lost 5 bases and J lost 2 bases. The CDR3 length is 14 residues. CDR1 is MNHEY and CDR2 is SMNVEV in the germline V gene (reference sequence). Written as DNA, the CDR3 is TGTGCCAGCAGTCCGGGACAGGGGCCCTACGAGCAGTACTTC. This sequence encodes CASSPGQGPYEQYF.

The V gene is TRBV5-1, the J gene TRBJ2-1; D call uncertain. Germline lookup yields CDR1 SGHRS and CDR2 YFSETQ. V lost 1 base to trimming and J lost 0 bases, with 14 bases between them. The CDR3 has 17 residues. This CDR3 reads CASSLPASSSSYNEQFF. CDR3 sequence (DNA): TGCGCCAGCAGCTTGCCCGCATCGTCTAGCTCCTACAATGAGCAGTTCTTC.

The rearrangement links TRBV5-8 to TRBJ1-1, with D perhaps TRBD1 (6 bases). CDR3 length: 12 amino acids. V was pared by 0 bases and J by 11 bases, with 11 bases between. Per the germline V gene, CDR1 is SGHTS and CDR2 is YDEGEE. The CDR3 loop reads CASSLEGGRAFF. CDR3 sequence (DNA): TGTGCCAGCAGCTTGGAAGGGGGACGTGCTTTCTTT.

This rearrangement joins TRBV2 to TRBJ2-3; D is ambiguous. Germline assignment: CDR1 SNHLY and CDR2 FYNNEI. This CDR3 has 13 amino acids. V lost 5 bases to trimming and J lost 4 bases, with 10 bases between them. Written as DNA, the CDR3 is TGTGCCAGCAGTTCGAGGTCATCAGATACGCAGTATTTT. It codes for CASSSRSSDTQYF.

The chain is built from TRBV7-8 and TRBJ2-6, with 12 bases aligning to TRBD2. The ends lost 5 bases at V and 2 bases at J; junction bases unmatched: 10. The CDR3 extends over 19 amino acids. Looked up from germline, CDR1 is SGHVS and CDR2 is FQNEAQ. DNA for the CDR3: TGTGCCAGCAGCCCGAAGATCCTAGCGGGAGGGGCTGGGGCCAACGTCCTGACTTTC. Amino acids: CASSPKILAGGAGANVLTF.

The V gene is TRBV11-2, the J gene TRBJ2-3, with D uncertain. CDR1 is SGHAT and CDR2 is FQNNGV in the germline V gene. This CDR3 spans 12 amino acids. V lost 2 bases to trimming and J lost 3 bases, with 3 bases between them. CDR3 nucleotide sequence: TGTGCCAGCAGCTTATCTACAGATACGCAGTATTTT. Translation gives CASSLSTDTQYF.

V is TRBV2 and J is TRBJ2-3; TRBD2 aligns across 8 bases. The CDR3 contains 15 residues. CDR1 is SNHLY and CDR2 is FYNNEI in the germline V gene. V lost 4 bases to trimming and J lost 2 bases; unmatched junction nucleotides: 5. CDR3 sequence (DNA): TGTGCCAGCAGTGGCGGTAGCGGGAACACAGATACGCAGTATTTT. Residues: CASSGGSGNTDTQYF.

This chain connects TRBV7-9 to TRBJ2-2, with D maybe TRBD1 (7 bases). Germline CDR1 SEHNR, CDR2 FQNEAQ (reference sequence). This CDR3 is built from 18 residues. The V gene lost 2 bases and the J gene lost 3 bases, with 19 bases spanning the gap. CDR3 bases: TGTGCCAGCAGCTTAAAACTCGGAGGGGGCAAGTACACCGGGGAGCTGTTTTTT. This encodes CASSLKLGGGKYTGELFF.

CDR3 DNA sequence: TGTGCCAGTAGTAAGGGAGACACTGAAGCTTTCTTT. Residues: CASSKGDTEAFF. The V call is TRBV19, the J call TRBJ1-1, with unresolved D. Germline V gives CDR1 LNHDA, CDR2 SQIVND (reference sequence). Trimming took off 4 bases at V and 3 bases at J, with 6 bases between the two ends. This CDR3 comprises 12 residues.